This entry lists 28 T cell receptor beta chains sequenced from one sample in a study of T cells in tuberculosis. The repertoire was sequenced with immunoSEQ multiplex PCR; TCRdb's copy has only in-frame clones and lacks some. The sample has around 29,000 clones; over 90% are singletons. Material: PBMCs. The receptors were gathered from a donor aged 10 to 29 with latent tuberculosis or without tuberculosis infection.

The chain recombines TRBV5-1 with TRBJ1-1; 8 bases are shared with TRBD1. V dropped 4 bases and J dropped 0; count of bases not matched to a gene: 2. The CDR3 spans 14 residues. Germline CDR1 reads SGHRS; CDR2 reads YFSETQ. The CDR3 DNA reads as TGCGCCAGCAGCGGACAGGGAATGAACACTGAAGCTTTCTTT. Its protein product is CASSGQGMNTEAFF.

The CDR3 DNA sequence: TGTGCCAGCAGCTCTACTAGGGATACGCAGTATTTT. It encodes CASSSTRDTQYF. The genes are TRBV7-3 and TRBJ2-3; weak D call: TRBD2 (5 bases). The V end was cut by 4 bases, the J end by 6 bases, with 8 bases between. Germline V gives CDR1 SGHTA, CDR2 FQGTGA. This CDR3 contains 12 residues.

This clone was seen just once. V is TRBV28 and J is TRBJ1-2, with 10 positions matching TRBD1. Trimming took 6 bases from V and 4 from J; bases not matched to a gene: 8. Germline CDR1 reads MDHEN; CDR2 reads SYDVKM. The CDR3 extends over 15 amino acids. The CDR3 loop reads CASRPGQGESYGYTF. The CDR3 nucleotides read TGTGCCAGCAGGCCCGGACAGGGGGAGAGCTATGGCTACACCTTC.

The chain combines TRBV9 with TRBJ2-3; 15 bases match TRBD2. J gave up 3 bases and V 4 bases, and 9 bases lay outside the gene matches. The CDR3 is made up of 18 amino acids. Germline assignment: CDR1 SGDLS and CDR2 YYNGEE. CDR3 nucleotide sequence: TGTGCCAGCAGCCATAGGACTAGCGGGGGGGTTGTAACAGATACGCAGTATTTT. It specifies CASSHRTSGGVVTDTQYF.

This clone was found once. This sequence joins TRBV5-1 and TRBJ1-1; 8 bases fit TRBD1. V dropped 4 bases and J dropped 1; count of bases not matched to a gene: 3. CDR3 length equals 14 residues. CDR1 and CDR2 from the germline V gene are SGHRS and YFSETQ. CDR3 loop: CASSDGTGNTEAFF. The CDR3 bases are TGCGCCAGCAGCGACGGGACAGGGAACACTGAAGCTTTCTTT.

V usage is TRBV28 and J usage is TRBJ2-7; TRBD1 might be the D (5 bases). The CDR3 totals 14 residues. V dropped 3 bases and J dropped 0 bases, with 9 bases sitting between them. Germline V gene lookup returns CDR1 MDHEN and CDR2 SYDVKM. CDR3 sequence reads: CASSFGQISYEQYF. The CDR3 bases are TGTGCCAGCAGTTTCGGACAAATCTCCTACGAGCAGTACTTC.

The chain joins TRBV9 to TRBJ2-1; the match to TRBD1 covers 10 bases. CDR1 is SGDLS and CDR2 is YYNGEE in the germline V gene. V trimming: 3 bases; J trimming: 2 bases; junction bases outside the gene matches: 5. The CDR3 is 16 residues long. DNA of the CDR3: TGTGCCAGCAGCGCACTGGGACAGGGGCCCTACAATGAGCAGTTCTTC. It yields the protein CASSALGQGPYNEQFF.

The J gene is TRBJ2-7, the V gene TRBV7-9, with 7 positions matching TRBD1. CDR3 length: 15 residues. Germline CDR1 reads SEHNR; CDR2 reads FQNEAQ (reference sequence). The V gene end was trimmed by 5 bases and the J gene end by 1 base; junction bases not matched to a gene: 8. The DNA for the CDR3 is TGTGCCAGCAGCGAGAGACAGGGACGGTCCTACGAGCAGTACTTC. It specifies CASSERQGRSYEQYF. The variable domain in full, with the rest retrieved from reference TRBV7-9 and TRBJ2-7, is DTGVSQNPRHKITKRGQNVTFRCDPISEHNRLYWYRQTLGQGPEFLTYFQNEAQLEKSRLLSDRFSAERPKGSFSTLEIQRTEQGDSAMYLCASSERQGRSYEQYFGPGTRLTVT.

The rearrangement uses TRBV27 and TRBJ1-2; D gene ambiguous. The CDR3 runs to 13 residues. The germline V and J ends were trimmed by 3 bases and 5 bases, with 10 bases remaining between them. CDR1 and CDR2 from the germline V gene are MNHEY and SMNVEV (reference sequence). DNA of the CDR3: TGTGCCAGCAGTTTCTCTGGAGGGTATGGCTACACCTTC. It yields the protein CASSFSGGYGYTF.

The CDR3 region is CSVAGTNTEAFF. The CDR3, as DNA: TGCAGCGTTGCGGGGACAAACACTGAAGCTTTCTTT. The chain uses TRBV29-1 and TRBJ1-1; maybe TRBD1 (6 bases). Per germline, CDR1 SQVTM and CDR2 ANQGSEA. CDR3 length: 12 residues. The V end lost 4 bases, the J end lost 2 bases, and 8 bases lay between the germline ends. Based on the CDR3 plus reference TRBV29-1 and TRBJ1-1, the full variable domain is SAVISQKPSRDICQRGTSLTIQCQVDSQVTMMFWYRQQPGQSLTLIATANQGSEATYESGFVIDKFPISRPNLTFSTLTVSNMSPEDSSIYLCSVAGTNTEAFFGQGTRLTVV.

V gene TRBV6-5 combines with J gene TRBJ1-1; the D gene is possibly TRBD1 (5 bases). V shed 2 bases and J shed 3 bases, with 16 bases lying between them. This CDR3 is built from 16 residues. Per germline, CDR1 MNHEY and CDR2 SVGAGI. This CDR3 reads CASSYAGGVGYTEAFF. The CDR3 bases are TGTGCCAGCAGTTACGCGGGGGGTGTCGGATACACTGAAGCTTTCTTT.

The chain combines TRBV5-1 with TRBJ1-2, with 7 bases identical to TRBD1. There are 14 residues in the CDR3. Germline assignment: CDR1 SGHRS and CDR2 YFSETQ. V lost 3 bases, J lost 0 bases, and 2 bases stayed unmatched. CDR3 bases: TGCGCCAGCAGCTCGGGGACAGCTAACTATGGCTACACCTTC. This codes for CASSSGTANYGYTF.

The chain links TRBV29-1 to TRBJ1-2; D may be TRBD1 (5 bases). Looked up from germline, CDR1 is SQVTM and CDR2 is ANQGSEA. The CDR3 is 13 amino acids. V was trimmed by 5 bases and J by 4 bases, leaving 14 bases between them. CDR3 bases: TGCAGCGTTCGTCCAGCGACAGCCTATGGCTACACCTTC. It translates to CSVRPATAYGYTF.

V gene TRBV18 combines with J gene TRBJ1-1; no clear D gene. In germline, CDR1 is KGHSH, CDR2 LQKENI. The CDR3 spans 14 residues. V lost 0 bases and J lost 1, with 6 bases in between. CDR3 sequence reads: CASSPPAGNTEAFF. The CDR3 bases are TGTGCCAGCTCACCACCTGCAGGGAACACTGAAGCTTTCTTT.

Note on this clone: The identical CDR3 is also encoded by other nucleotide sequences in the sample. The chain employs TRBV7-9 and TRBJ1-6; no clear D. Germline CDR1 and CDR2: SEHNR and FQNEAQ (reference sequence). The V end lost 1 base, the J end lost 10 bases, and 11 bases lay between the germline ends. The CDR3 covers 14 residues. CDR3 nucleotides: TGTGCCAGCAGCTTAGGGACGGGAGGATCACCCCTCCACTTT. This codes for CASSLGTGGSPLHF.

V and J are TRBV27 and TRBJ1-1; D is uncertain. Trimming took off 2 bases at V and 1 base at J, with 8 bases between the two ends. The CDR3 length is 14 residues. CDR1 and CDR2 from the germline V gene are MNHEY and SMNVEV (reference sequence). The CDR3 DNA reads as TGTGCCAGCAGTTTACGGCCTAGGAACACTGAAGCTTTCTTT. It specifies CASSLRPRNTEAFF.

V is TRBV7-3 and J is TRBJ1-6, with TRBD1 as a possible D gene (5 bases). The CDR3 covers 15 residues. V shed 1 base and J shed 7 bases, with 11 bases lying between them. CDR1 is SGHTA and CDR2 is FQGTGA in the germline V gene. The CDR3 protein is CASSLRGGENSPLHF. CDR3 bases: TGTGCCAGCAGCTTAAGGGGAGGGGAGAATTCACCCCTCCACTTT.

This chain links TRBV4-2 with TRBJ2-2; D is unclear. The CDR3 is made up of 15 amino acids. The germline V gene has CDR1 LGHNA and CDR2 YNFKEQ. Trimming stripped 1 base from V and 7 bases from J, with 13 bases between. The CDR3 region is CASSQVKFPGGELFF. The CDR3 DNA sequence: TGTGCCAGCAGCCAAGTTAAATTCCCAGGCGGGGAGCTGTTTTTT.

This chain uses TRBV28 with TRBJ2-1, with 7 bases fitting TRBD1. V dropped 6 bases and J dropped 5; count of bases not matched to a gene: 7. The CDR3 contains 14 residues. The germline V gene has CDR1 MDHEN and CDR2 SYDVKM. CDR3 sequence reads: CASSLQGPHNEQFF. In DNA form, the CDR3 reads TGTGCCAGCAGCTTACAGGGGCCTCACAATGAGCAGTTCTTC.

The DNA of the CDR3 is TGCGCCAGCAGCCAGGGGAGGGGGGATGAAAAACTGTTTTTT. It yields the protein CASSQGRGDEKLFF. The chain employs TRBV4-1 and TRBJ1-4; TRBD1 is a possible D gene (6 bases). This CDR3 has 14 residues. V was pared by 3 bases and J by 6 bases, with 11 bases between. Germline CDR1 MGHRA, CDR2 YSYEKL.

The rearrangement joins TRBV27 to TRBJ2-7, with 10 positions matching TRBD2. Germline CDR1 MNHEY, CDR2 SMNVEV (reference sequence). Germline trimming cut 2 bases from V and 4 bases from J; bases unmatched to any gene: 5. CDR3 length equals 15 residues. The CDR3 sequence is CASSLAGTSVYEQYF. CDR3 coding DNA: TGTGCCAGCAGTTTAGCCGGGACTAGCGTTTACGAGCAGTACTTC.

V is TRBV9 and J is TRBJ2-3; TRBD2 matches at 7 bases. The V gene's germline CDR1 is SGDLS and CDR2 YYNGEE. There are 16 residues in the CDR3. With V trimmed by 3 bases and J by 0 bases, 7 bases remained unmatched. In DNA form, the CDR3 reads TGTGCCAGCAGCGGTCGTAGCGGGTTTAGCACAGATACGCAGTATTTT. Translating gives CASSGRSGFSTDTQYF.

The count of this clone is one. CDR3 DNA sequence: TGTGCCAGCAGTTCAGGGTCAAGAAGTTATGGCTACACCTTC. It translates to CASSSGSRSYGYTF. The chain uses TRBV28 and TRBJ1-2; TRBD1 is a possible D gene (5 bases). The CDR3 totals 14 residues. Deletions cut 4 bases from V and 5 bases from J, with 14 bases between. Germline lookup yields CDR1 MDHEN and CDR2 SYDVKM.

V is TRBV9 and J is TRBJ2-1, with 10 bases matching TRBD2. Germline CDR1 reads SGDLS; CDR2 reads YYNGEE. The CDR3 is 16 amino acids. With 3 bases clipped from V and 3 bases from J, the junction kept 6 bases outside the gene matches. CDR3 nucleotide sequence: TGTGCCAGCAGCGATCCCCAGCGGGGGGGCTACAATGAGCAGTTCTTC. Translated, it gives CASSDPQRGGYNEQFF.

The chain has TRBV5-1 and TRBJ2-5; 7 bases match TRBD1. CDR1 and CDR2 (germline): SGHRS, YFSETQ. CDR3 length: 14 amino acids. V dropped 1 base and J dropped 3; count of bases not matched to a gene: 3. The CDR3 region has the DNA TGCGCCAGCAGCTTGCGACAGGGTGAAGAGACCCAGTACTTC. It encodes CASSLRQGEETQYF.

The CDR3 loop is CASKTSGGADTQYF. In DNA form, the CDR3 reads TGTGCCAGCAAAACTAGCGGGGGGGCAGATACGCAGTATTTT. The chain has TRBV2 and TRBJ2-3; 13 positions match TRBD2. Germline V gives CDR1 SNHLY, CDR2 FYNNEI. V shed 7 bases, J shed 4 bases, and the junction held 2 bases outside the gene matches. CDR3 length equals 14 residues. Filled out from reference TRBV2 and TRBJ2-3, the complete variable domain reads EPEVTQTPSHQVTQMGQEVILRCVPISNHLYFYWYRQILGQKVEFLVSFYNNEISEKSEIFDDQFSVERPDGSNFTLKIRSTKLEDSAMYFCASKTSGGADTQYFGPGTRLTVL.

The J gene is TRBJ2-7, the V gene TRBV5-6, with 9 bases aligning to TRBD1. V trimming: 0 bases; J trimming: 5 bases; junction bases outside the gene matches: 0. Germline CDR1 is SGHDT and CDR2 is YYEEEE. This CDR3 region has 13 residues. CDR3: CASSLGTGDEQYF. The CDR3 DNA follows: TGTGCCAGCAGCTTGGGGACAGGGGACGAGCAGTACTTC.

The chain links TRBV28 to TRBJ1-3; D not resolved. Trimming pared 5 bases from V and 0 bases from J, leaving 8 bases between. Germline V lookup: CDR1 MDHEN, CDR2 SYDVKM. The CDR3 consists of 14 residues. CDR3 coding DNA: TGTGCCAGCAGTACGGAGAGCTCTGGAAACACCATATATTTT. It codes for CASSTESSGNTIYF.